A single sample is the source of the 24 T cell receptor beta chains below, sequenced in a study of T cells in Graves' hyperthyroidism and ophthalmopathy. Amplification targeted TCR beta CDR3 regions from RNA transcripts. With the HTBI primer set, the TCR CDR3 went through a first round of RT-PCR. Via MiXCR, TCRdb re-called the multiplex PCR reads, giving one row per CDR3 protein. The sample holds hundreds of thousands of distinct CDR3 sequences, approximately 40% seen once. Sequencing was carried out using blood. The receptors shown here come from a man in his late teens or twenties with Graves' hyperthyroidism.

The chain employs TRBV5-1 and TRBJ2-7; 10 bases map to TRBD2. The trim removed 7 bases at V and 2 bases at J, leaving 6 bases unmatched. The germline gives CDR1 SGHRS, CDR2 YFSETQ. The CDR3 is 14 amino acids. CDR3 loop: CASAQAGGTYEQYF. The DNA of the CDR3 is TGCGCCAGCGCTCAAGCGGGGGGGACCTACGAGCAGTACTTC.

The chain uses TRBV10-3 and TRBJ2-5; maybe TRBD1 (7 bases). CDR1 ENHRY and CDR2 SYGVKD come from the germline V gene. The CDR3 consists of 16 residues. V gave up 6 bases and J gave up 0 bases, with 17 bases separating them. The CDR3 is CAIRDLQGRYQETQYF. The CDR3 DNA reads TGTGCCATCAGGGACTTACAGGGGAGGTACCAAGAGACCCAGTACTTC.

The rearrangement uses TRBV5-1 and TRBJ2-7; TRBD1 aligns across 7 bases. V was clipped by 4 bases and J by 0 bases; unmatched bases: 4. CDR3 size: 14 residues. Germline assignment: CDR1 SGHRS and CDR2 YFSETQ. CDR3 in DNA: TGCGCCAGCAGCACCCGGGACAGCTCCTACGAGCAGTACTTC. It specifies CASSTRDSSYEQYF.

This clonotype was detected once. The chain uses TRBV7-8 and TRBJ2-2; possible D gene TRBD1, 5 bases. CDR3 length: 15 amino acids. CDR1 and CDR2 (germline): SGHVS, FQNEAQ. V was shortened by 2 bases and J by 6 bases, with 13 bases between the two germline ends. The DNA of the CDR3 is TGTGCCAGCAGCTTACATGCAGGGCGAGCCGGGGAGCTGTTTTTT. Amino acids: CASSLHAGRAGELFF.

A single count supports this clonotype. The chain combines TRBV29-1 with TRBJ1-1; 10 bases are shared with TRBD1. V lost 0 bases, J lost 11 bases, and 6 bases stayed unmatched. Germline values: CDR1 SQVTM, CDR2 ANQGSEA. The CDR3 has 13 residues. The CDR3 region is CSVEDSGTGDAFF. The CDR3 region has the DNA TGCAGCGTTGAAGATAGCGGGACAGGGGACGCTTTCTTT.

This clonotype was seen ten or more times. This sequence joins TRBV12-3 or TRBV12-4 and TRBJ2-5; D could derive from TRBD1 or TRBD2 (5 bases each). The CDR3 totals 13 residues. V shed 6 bases and J shed 5 bases, with 13 bases lying between them. CDR3 bases: TGTGCCAGCAGCTTACCGGGGACGGAGACCCAGTACTTC. It codes for CASSLPGTETQYF.

A word on this clonotype: Mismatch with germline at one junction end may stem from a read error. This rearrangement joins TRBV6-5 to TRBJ1-6; D unresolved. Germline loops: CDR1 MNHEY, CDR2 SVGAGI. The CDR3 extends over 15 amino acids. This chain's CDR3 is CASSDSLSYNSPLHF. The CDR3 region has the DNA TGTGCCAGCAGTGACTCACTCTCCTATAATTCACCCCTCCACTTT.

Of note for this clonotype: The junction differs from germline at one of its ends, possibly a read error. J is TRBJ1-5 and V is TRBV10-3; D not resolved. The CDR3 loop spans 13 amino acids. Germline CDR1 reads ENHRY; CDR2 reads SYGVKD. Here the CDR3 reads CASSYSGSQPQHF. CDR3 in DNA: TGTGCCAGCAGTTACTCGGGATCTCAGCCCCAGCATTTT.

This clonotype was observed at least ten times. V usage is TRBV15 and J usage is TRBJ1-5; 7 nucleotides match TRBD1. Germline CDR1 is LNHNV and CDR2 is YYDKDF (reference sequence). The CDR3 covers 18 residues. Trimming cost V 2 bases and J 1 base; bases outside gene matches: 11. This chain's CDR3 is CATSRTPTDRDSNQPQHF. The DNA for the CDR3 is TGTGCCACCAGCAGAACACCCACAGACAGGGACAGCAATCAGCCCCAGCATTTT. Full variable domain (remainder filled in from reference TRBV15 and TRBJ1-5): DAMVIQNPRYQVTQFGKPVTLSCSQTLNHNVMYWYQQKSSQAPKLLFHYYDKDFNNEADTPDNFQSRRPNTSFCFLDIRSPGLGDTAMYLCATSRTPTDRDSNQPQHFGDGTRLSIL.

This rearrangement joins TRBV28 to TRBJ1-1, with unresolved D. V shed 7 bases and J shed 1 base, with 7 bases lying between them. Germline loops: CDR1 MDHEN, CDR2 SYDVKM. This CDR3 region has 12 residues. CDR3 coding DNA: TGTGCCAGCAATGGGCCGAACACTGAAGCTTTCTTT. Encoded protein: CASNGPNTEAFF.

The V and J genes are TRBV7-3 and TRBJ2-2; 9 bases agree with TRBD2. Looked up from germline, CDR1 is SGHTA and CDR2 is FQGTGA. This CDR3 is built from 17 residues. J gave up 4 bases and V 0 bases, and 6 bases lay outside the gene matches. The CDR3 reads CASSLTLSSGATGELFF. Here the CDR3 DNA reads TGTGCCAGCAGCTTAACGTTATCTAGCGGGGCCACCGGGGAGCTGTTTTTT.

Only a few counts were recorded for this clonotype. V gene TRBV7-6 combines with J gene TRBJ2-5; D possibly corresponds to TRBD2 (6 bases). Trimming pared 7 bases from V and 2 bases from J, leaving 17 bases between. The CDR3 spans 15 residues. The germline gives CDR1 SGHVS, CDR2 FNYEAQ. Written as DNA, the CDR3 is TGTGCCAGCACCCTAAGTGGCGGGGTTCAAGAGACCCAGTACTTC. It translates to CASTLSGGVQETQYF.

The rearrangement joins TRBV6-6 to TRBJ1-1; D might be TRBD1 (6 bases). This CDR3 contains 15 residues. Trimming took off 8 bases at V and 4 bases at J, with 20 bases between the two ends. Germline CDR1 is MNHNY and CDR2 is SVGAGI (reference sequence). The CDR3 protein is CASHLDAGAFTEAFF. The CDR3 DNA is TGTGCCAGCCACCTTGATGCGGGGGCCTTCACTGAAGCTTTCTTT.

This clonotype appeared many times. The chain recombines TRBV19 with TRBJ1-1, with D unclear. Germline V gene sequence: CDR1 LNHDA, CDR2 SQIVND (reference sequence). The CDR3 is made up of 15 amino acids. With 6 bases removed from V and 0 bases from J, the gap between germline ends came to 14 bases. CDR3 sequence: CASRKAAGLNTEAFF. The CDR3, as DNA: TGTGCCAGTAGAAAGGCAGCCGGGCTGAACACTGAAGCTTTCTTT. Full variable domain (rest looked up from reference TRBV19 and TRBJ1-1): DGGITQSPKYLFRKEGQNVTLSCEQNLNHDAMYWYRQDPGQGLRLIYYSQIVNDFQKGDIAEGYSVSREKKESFPLTVTSAQKNPTAFYLCASRKAAGLNTEAFFGQGTRLTVV.

V gene TRBV10-3 combines with J gene TRBJ1-2; 7 bases align to TRBD1. V lost 10 bases and J lost 5; bases outside the gene matches: 10. The CDR3 totals 13 residues. Germline loops: CDR1 ENHRY, CDR2 SYGVKD. CDR3 sequence: CASSGDSLYGYTF. The CDR3 bases are TGTGCCAGCAGCGGGGACAGCTTGTATGGCTACACCTTC.

As regards this clonotype: One end of the junction does not line up with germline, which may come from a read error. This rearrangement joins TRBV7-9 to TRBJ2-5; TRBD2 might be the D (5 bases). This CDR3 has 16 amino acids. From germline, CDR1 is SEHNR and CDR2 FQNEAQ (reference sequence). The CDR3, as DNA: TGCGCCAGCAGCCAAGATCCGGGAAGGGCGCAAGAGACCCAGTACTTC. It yields the protein CASSQDPGRAQETQYF.

This clonotype has more than one count but fewer than ten. The gene calls are TRBV20-1 and TRBJ1-5; D gene ambiguous. The CDR3 covers 13 residues. Germline V lookup: CDR1 DFQATT, CDR2 SNEGSKA (reference sequence). The CDR3: CRECCRMGQPQHF. The CDR3 nucleotides read TGCAGAGAGTGTTGTAGGATGGGTCAGCCCCAGCATTTT.

This clonotype was picked up a small number of times. The chain links TRBV4-1 to TRBJ1-2, with D maybe TRBD1 (5 bases). This CDR3 comprises 15 residues. Trimming removed 0 bases at V and 4 bases at J, with 12 bases between. The germline CDR1 and CDR2 sequences are MGHRA and YSYEKL. CDR3 nucleotides: TGCGCCAGCAGCCAAGAAGGGACGGCCTTCTATGGCTACACCTTC. This sequence encodes CASSQEGTAFYGYTF.

This clonotype showed up just a few times. The CDR3 reads CASSSGTHYEQYF. The DNA of the CDR3 is TGTGCCAGTAGTAGCGGGACCCACTACGAGCAGTACTTC. The chain uses TRBV19 and TRBJ2-7, with D maybe TRBD2 (6 bases). Trimming pared 4 bases from V and 3 bases from J, leaving 10 bases between. CDR3 size: 13 residues. CDR1 is LNHDA, CDR2 SQIVND, per germline (reference sequence).

The chain couples TRBV12-3 or TRBV12-4 to TRBJ1-1; tentative D call: TRBD1 (5 bases). Trimming cost V 5 bases and J 6 bases, with 13 bases left between them. The length of the CDR3 is 13 residues. Here the CDR3 DNA reads TGTGCCAGCAGTCCGGGGCCAGTCCCTGAAGCTTTCTTT. It yields the protein CASSPGPVPEAFF.

This clonotype has just a few counts. This sequence joins TRBV19 and TRBJ1-1; unclear D gene. CDR3 length: 15 amino acids. The germline V gene encodes CDR1 LNHDA and CDR2 SQIVND (reference sequence). Trimming removed 7 bases at V and 2 bases at J, with 17 bases between. The CDR3 DNA reads as TGTGCCAGTACCTTCGGAGTATTTTCAAACACTGAAGCTTTCTTT. Amino acids: CASTFGVFSNTEAFF.

This clonotype appeared a single time. The gene calls are TRBV27 and TRBJ1-2; D might be TRBD1 (5 bases). V was clipped by 8 bases and J by 1 base, with 14 bases between them. The CDR3 is 14 amino acids. CDR1 is MNHEY and CDR2 is SMNVEV in the germline V gene (reference sequence). The CDR3 is CASSPGPNNYGYTF. Written as DNA, the CDR3 is TGTGCCAGCTCCCCGGGGCCCAATAACTATGGCTACACCTTC.

This chain joins TRBV7-2 and TRBJ1-5, with TRBD1 matching over 9 bases. The V and J ends lost 5 bases and 7 bases, in that order; junction bases with no gene match: 9. The germline gives CDR1 SGHTA, CDR2 FQGNSA. The CDR3 consists of 15 residues. The CDR3 coding sequence is TGTGCCAGCAGCCCAGGGACAGGGCGGAGGCAGCCCCAGCATTTT. Translation: CASSPGTGRRQPQHF. Using reference TRBV7-2 and TRBJ1-5 for the parts outside the CDR3, the full variable domain is GAGVSQSPSNKVTEKGKDVELRCDPISGHTALYWYRQSLGQGLEFLIYFQGNSAPDKSGLPSDRFSAERTGGSVSTLTIQRTQQEDSAVYLCASSPGTGRRQPQHFGDGTRLSIL.

This sequence joins TRBV5-1 and TRBJ2-2; D might be TRBD1 (6 bases). This CDR3 is 18 amino acids long. Germline V gene data show CDR1 as SGHRS and CDR2 as YFSETQ. Deletions cut 0 bases from V and 1 base from J, with 16 bases between. CDR3 loop: CASSLDRDTGKNTGELFF. CDR3 in DNA: TGCGCCAGCAGCTTGGATAGGGACACAGGGAAGAACACCGGGGAGCTGTTTTTT.